This T cell receptor (beta chain) was captured in a study of CD8+ T cells in alopecia areata. This clone was counted at least ten times. TCR sequencing used cDNA made by reverse transcription of extracted RNA. The method was immunoSEQ multiplex PCR; TCRdb's version includes in-frame clones alone and lacks a portion of them. The data show approximately 170,000 clones, 45% to 65% seen once. The CDR3 sequence is 12 residues long. Looked up from germline, CDR1 is SNHLY and CDR2 is FYNNEI. V shed 6 bases and J shed 6 bases, with 12 bases lying between them. As for treatment: oral pan-JAK inhibitor, 5-10 mg twice daily.

This specimen was CD4+ T cells sorted from blood, taken at week 4, from a patient treated with tofacitinib. The TCR sequence derives from a human donor with alopecia areata. The chain carries TRBV2 and TRBJ2-7; D is unclear. The CDR3 region is CASRAGLSEQYF. The CDR3 DNA reads TGTGCCAGCAGGGCAGGTCTCTCCGAGCAGTACTTC.